The clone carrying this T cell receptor (beta chain) was counted many times. Its antigen remains unknown. The entry originates in a study of neurological immune-mediated disorders. Study results and caveats: HTLV-1-associated myelopathy showed the most TCR clonal expansion; multiple sclerosis the least, below healthy controls.

V was shortened by 3 bases and J by 1 base, with 23 bases between the two germline ends. The germline CDR1 and CDR2 sequences are LGHNA and YSLEER. The CDR3 totals 19 residues. TCRdb reprocessed the 5' RACE reads with MiXCR, giving one entry per CDR3 protein. The repertoire holds about 30,000 distinct CDR3 sequences, with more than 14% as singletons. The unsorted libraries originated from 2 million PBMCs kept at -80 C. The gene calls are TRBV4-3 and TRBJ2-3; D gene ambiguous. The sequence was collected from a man aged 65 to 85 in good health. What was sequenced was PBMCs. The CDR3 loop reads CASSHHLSAESVGTDTQYF. Written as DNA, the CDR3 is TGCGCCAGCAGCCACCATCTCTCGGCGGAAAGTGTGGGCACAGATACGCAGTATTTT.